These 22 T cell receptor beta chains share one sample of origin, sequenced in a study of T cell responses to AZD1222 COVID-19 vaccine. Sequencing was performed with immunoSEQ multiplex PCR; in TCRdb, only in-frame clones are kept and a portion is missing. The sample carries about 92,000 clones, around 90% recorded once. The sample consisted of peripheral blood, taken on day 0 of MenACWY control vaccination. These TCRs come from an adult in good health.

CDR3 coding DNA: TGTGCCAGCAGTCTGCCGCGGGGCGATGAGCAGTTCTTC. Translating it yields CASSLPRGDEQFF. The rearrangement links TRBV28 to TRBJ2-1; D possibly corresponds to TRBD2 (6 bases). V lost 5 bases, J lost 8 bases, and 13 bases lay in between. CDR1 is MDHEN and CDR2 is SYDVKM in the germline V gene. CDR3 length: 13 amino acids. The full variable domain, in which reference TRBV28 and TRBJ2-1 provide the parts outside the CDR3, is DVKVTQSSRYLVKRTGEKVFLECVQDMDHENMFWYRQDPGLGLRLIYFSYDVKMKEKGDIPEGYSVSREKKERFSLILESASTNQTSMYLCASSLPRGDEQFFGPGTRLTVL.

The chain employs TRBV9 and TRBJ1-2, with 8 bases fitting TRBD1. The CDR3 runs to 15 residues. Germline V lookup: CDR1 SGDLS, CDR2 YYNGEE. J was trimmed by 2 bases and V by 2 bases; bases with no gene match: 5. In DNA, the CDR3 is TGTGCCAGCAGCGTCCAGTCAGGGGGCAACTATGGCTACACCTTC. It yields the protein CASSVQSGGNYGYTF.

The rearrangement links TRBV14 to TRBJ1-1, with D unresolved. The germline CDR1 and CDR2 sequences are SGHDN and FVKESK. This CDR3 contains 15 residues. Deletions cut 5 bases from V and 1 base from J, with 14 bases between. Written as DNA, the CDR3 is TGTGCCAGCAGCTCGCGGATGCGGGAGAACACTGAAGCTTTCTTT. Amino acids: CASSSRMRENTEAFF.

The V call is TRBV14, the J call TRBJ2-5, with 9 positions matching TRBD2. The germline gives CDR1 SGHDN, CDR2 FVKESK. This CDR3 has 13 residues. The trim removed 5 bases at V and 3 bases at J, leaving 1 base unmatched. CDR3 sequence reads: CASSSSGEETQYF. CDR3 nucleotide sequence: TGTGCCAGCAGCTCTAGCGGGGAAGAGACCCAGTACTTC.

The CDR3 reads CASSYSRGGNQPQHF. The CDR3 DNA sequence: TGTGCCAGCAGTTACTCCAGGGGCGGCAATCAGCCCCAGCATTTT. The V and J genes are TRBV6-5 and TRBJ1-5; D may be TRBD1 (6 bases). V lost 0 bases and J 2 bases, leaving 8 bases between the germline ends. Germline loops: CDR1 MNHEY, CDR2 SVGAGI. CDR3 length: 15 residues.

In this sample, this clone turned up a few times. This rearrangement joins TRBV5-5 to TRBJ1-1; D unresolved. V lost 2 bases, J lost 0 bases, and 8 bases lay in between. Per the germline V gene, CDR1 is SGHKS and CDR2 is YYEKEE (reference sequence). The length of the CDR3 is 14 residues. The CDR3 DNA sequence: TGTGCCAGCAGCTTCCCCGCCATGAACACTGAAGCTTTCTTT. Translated: CASSFPAMNTEAFF.

The CDR3 sequence: CASSTAGEDYGYTF. CDR3 coding DNA: TGCGCCAGCAGCACCGCCGGGGAAGACTATGGCTACACCTTC. The chain couples TRBV5-1 to TRBJ1-2; no reliable D call. The ends were cut back, 4 bases at V and 3 bases at J, with 13 bases in the middle. The length of the CDR3 is 14 residues. Germline-derived CDR1 and CDR2 are SGHRS and YFSETQ. The full variable domain, rest sourced from reference TRBV5-1 and TRBJ1-2, is KAGVTQTPRYLIKTRGQQVTLSCSPISGHRSVSWYQQTPGQGLQFLFEYFSETQRNKGNFPGRFSGRQFSNSRSEMNVSTLELGDSALYLCASSTAGEDYGYTFGSGTRLTVV.

The chain couples TRBV5-1 to TRBJ2-1; no clear D gene. From germline, CDR1 is SGHRS and CDR2 YFSETQ. The CDR3 extends over 14 amino acids. Trimming removed 4 bases from V and 0 bases from J, with 8 bases in between. CDR3 coding DNA: TGCGCCAGCAGCATTCAGGCCTCCTACAATGAGCAGTTCTTC. Its translation is CASSIQASYNEQFF.

This sequence joins TRBV10-3 and TRBJ1-1; 9 bases match TRBD1. The CDR3 extends over 14 amino acids. Germline trimming cut 10 bases from V and 4 bases from J; bases unmatched to any gene: 10. The germline V gene encodes CDR1 ENHRY and CDR2 SYGVKD. CDR3 sequence (DNA): TGTGCCAGCTGGACAGGGGTGGGTGGCACTGAAGCTTTCTTT. This sequence encodes CASWTGVGGTEAFF.

The chain has TRBV6-5 and TRBJ1-5; D is possibly TRBD1 (5 bases). This CDR3 region has 16 residues. V shed 0 bases and J shed 7 bases, with 16 bases lying between them. Germline CDR1 reads MNHEY; CDR2 reads SVGAGI. In DNA form, the CDR3 reads TGTGCCAGCAGTTACTCGGCAGGTTACCAGGGACAGCCCCAGCATTTT. Translation: CASSYSAGYQGQPQHF.

The gene calls are TRBV19 and TRBJ1-1, with 7 bases matching TRBD1. The CDR3 has 14 residues. Germline CDR1 LNHDA, CDR2 SQIVND (reference sequence). With V trimmed by 6 bases and J by 8 bases, 12 bases remained unmatched. CDR3 bases: TGTGCCAGTAGCACGAACTTGGACAGGATGGAAGCTTTCTTT. It codes for CASSTNLDRMEAFF. The whole variable domain, filled in from reference TRBV19 and TRBJ1-1, reads DGGITQSPKYLFRKEGQNVTLSCEQNLNHDAMYWYRQDPGQGLRLIYYSQIVNDFQKGDIAEGYSVSREKKESFPLTVTSAQKNPTAFYLCASSTNLDRMEAFFGQGTRLTVV.

This clone came up once. CDR3 in amino acids: CASSNRGAYNEQFF. CDR3 DNA sequence: TGTGCCAGTAGTAACAGGGGAGCCTACAATGAGCAGTTCTTC. The V call is TRBV19, the J call TRBJ2-1; 7 bases match TRBD1. V dropped 4 bases and J dropped 2; count of bases not matched to a gene: 2. The CDR3 has 14 amino acids. In germline, CDR1 is LNHDA, CDR2 SQIVND (reference sequence).

The V gene is TRBV25-1, the J gene TRBJ1-1; D not resolved. Germline assignment: CDR1 MGHDK and CDR2 SYGVNS. This CDR3 has 15 amino acids. V was shortened by 2 bases and J by 1 base, with 11 bases between the two germline ends. The CDR3: CASSEGLTTNTEAFF. DNA for the CDR3: TGTGCCAGCAGTGAAGGGTTAACTACGAACACTGAAGCTTTCTTT.

The chain carries TRBV2 and TRBJ2-5, with 11 bases identical to TRBD2. V was pared by 8 bases and J by 1 base, with 6 bases of the junction left unmatched. This CDR3 contains 15 residues. Germline CDR1 and CDR2: SNHLY and FYNNEI. The chain's CDR3 is CASVPGLAVQETQYF. CDR3 DNA: TGTGCCAGCGTACCGGGACTAGCGGTCCAAGAGACCCAGTACTTC.

The V call is TRBV5-1, the J call TRBJ1-1; 9 bases fit TRBD1. CDR1 and CDR2 from the germline V gene are SGHRS and YFSETQ. The junction had 2 bases not matched to a gene; V was cut back by 3 bases and J by 5 bases. There are 13 residues in the CDR3. CDR3 DNA sequence: TGCGCCAGCAGCTGGGACAGGGAAACTGAAGCTTTCTTT. Amino acids: CASSWDRETEAFF.

The chain has TRBV7-9 and TRBJ2-7, with D unclear. This CDR3 region has 11 residues. CDR1 SEHNR and CDR2 FQNEAQ come from the germline V gene (reference sequence). V lost 2 bases to trimming and J lost 5 bases, with 4 bases between them. Here the CDR3 reads CASSLLHEQYF. CDR3 DNA sequence: TGTGCCAGCAGCTTACTTCACGAGCAGTACTTC.

This chain connects TRBV19 to TRBJ2-5; TRBD2 agrees at 10 bases. V shed 5 bases, J shed 4 bases, and the junction held 10 bases outside the gene matches. The CDR3 extends over 16 amino acids. Looked up from germline, CDR1 is LNHDA and CDR2 is SQIVND (reference sequence). The CDR3: CASSLGVAGGGETQYF. For the CDR3, the DNA is TGTGCCAGTAGTCTCGGAGTAGCGGGGGGTGGAGAGACCCAGTACTTC.

The genes are TRBV30 and TRBJ1-6; D possibly corresponds to TRBD1 (6 bases). Trimming left V 0 bases short and J 12 bases short, with 15 bases between. CDR1 GTSNPN and CDR2 SVGIG come from the germline V gene (reference sequence). CDR3 length: 14 amino acids. The CDR3: CAWSVVHPRGPLHF. CDR3 in DNA: TGTGCCTGGAGTGTAGTACATCCCAGGGGACCCCTCCACTTT.

V gene TRBV28 combines with J gene TRBJ2-7; D gene unclear. Per germline, CDR1 MDHEN and CDR2 SYDVKM. This CDR3 spans 12 amino acids. V lost 3 bases and J lost 4, with 7 bases in between. The CDR3 DNA sequence: TGTGCCAGCAGTTTCGAGGTTTACGAGCAGTACTTC. Translated: CASSFEVYEQYF.

The genes are TRBV15 and TRBJ1-5; D not certain. Germline assignment: CDR1 LNHNV and CDR2 YYDKDF (reference sequence). Trimming left V 4 bases short and J 3 bases short, with 7 bases between. The CDR3 spans 13 residues. The DNA of the CDR3 is TGTGCCACCAGCACACAGCCCAATCAGCCCCAGCATTTT. Protein product: CATSTQPNQPQHF.

The V call is TRBV12-3 or TRBV12-4, the J call TRBJ1-1; D remains ambiguous. Trimming stripped 0 bases from V and 7 bases from J, with 6 bases between. The CDR3 totals 12 residues. The DNA for the CDR3 is TGTGCCAGCAGTTTAGCGGCGGTTGAAGCTTTCTTT. This sequence encodes CASSLAAVEAFF.

This clone has a single count. Other nucleotide sequences in the sample specify the same CDR3. V is TRBV7-2 and J is TRBJ1-1; D ambiguous. Germline V CDR1 and CDR2: SGHTA, FQGNSA. The CDR3 extends over 15 amino acids. The V end lost 5 bases, the J end lost 0 bases, and 13 bases lay between the germline ends. The CDR3 spells CASSPPRGMNTEAFF. CDR3 coding DNA: TGTGCCAGCAGCCCCCCCAGAGGAATGAACACTGAAGCTTTCTTT.